This T cell receptor beta chain stems from a study of CD8+CD57+ T cells in acquired aplastic anemia. Study-wide context: Average DNA yield from sorted CD4+ and CD8+ cells was roughly 3 ug. Whole-study results and caveats: Patients had around 30 CD8+ CDR3 sequences in common with controls (the shared set). Patients and controls had CD8+ Simpson's diversity values that were not significantly distinct.

CDR3 and TCR beta VDJ profiling relied on a genomic DNA template. In TCRdb, the reads were re-called with MiXCR into one record per CDR3 protein. The sample consists of 250,000 to 300,000 distinct CDR3 sequences, roughly 50% of them appearing once. This clonotype was found a few times. The antigen remains undetermined. V was clipped by 1 base and J by 4 bases, with 5 bases between them. Germline values: CDR1 DFQATT, CDR2 SNEGSKA (reference sequence). The CDR3 is 12 amino acids. The chain combines TRBV20-1 with TRBJ2-1; D gene unclear. The sequence was obtained from a human donor with severe aplastic anemia or a healthy control (not recorded which). Sequencing input: sorted CD4+, CD8+, or CD8+CD57+ T cells (not recorded which) from PBMCs. The CDR3, as DNA: TGCAGTGCTAGAGCTCGTTACAATGAGCAGTTCTTC. It is translated as CSARARYNEQFF.